The sample holds one count of the clone carrying this TCR beta chain. The entry originates in a study of blood T cell repertoires in COVID-19. Background on the study: Acute-phase and convalescent COVID-19 samples originated in the United States, Italy and Spain. PBMCs, B-cell-depleted T cells, or T cells were the source of the cDNA or gDNA that made up the material.

The CDR3 length is 13 residues. Germline values: CDR1 SEHNR, CDR2 FQNEAQ (reference sequence). Trimming removed 5 bases from V and 12 bases from J, with 17 bases in between. Repertoires were generated with immunoSEQ multiplex PCR, while TCRdb's copy carries only in-frame clones and drops some. The sample includes about 160,000 clones, around 85% seen only once; the top ten take roughly 11%. Sequencing input: peripheral blood. The J gene is TRBJ2-1, the V gene TRBV7-9, with D tentatively TRBD1 (5 bases). This TCR came from a man aged 60-69 years with active or convalescent COVID-19. CDR3 in amino acids: CASSAQIQGGQFF. As DNA, the CDR3 is TGTGCCAGCAGCGCACAAATCCAGGGCGGGCAGTTCTTC.